This T cell receptor beta chain came from a study of human T cells and chemical hapten exposure. Study at large: Patch tests containing 0.01% DPC, applied to the upper back, were read at 6 days. Study results and limitations: DPC sensitization left the count of TCRs above 1 in 1000 unchanged.

CDR1 DFQATT and CDR2 SNEGSKA come from the germline V gene (reference sequence). CDR3 length: 13 residues. V lost 0 bases, J lost 2 bases, and 4 bases lay in between. TCRdb re-called the RACE reads through MiXCR, storing one row per CDR3 protein. This sample carries some 70,000 distinct CDR3 sequences, 9.5% to 12% of them seen once, and the ten largest clones take 4.5% to 6.5%. This clonotype was seen ten or more times. Its antigen remains unknown. Time point denoted: pre-sensitization, week 0. The treatment was: therapeutic diphenylcyclopropenone sensitization with weekly scalp DPC. This receptor was obtained from a woman between 45 and 60 years old with alopecia areata. Some clones in this sample may be carry-over from other donors' samples. The genes are TRBV20-1 and TRBJ2-2, with D unresolved. The specimen comprised whole blood, sampled in connection with sensitization to the hapten diphenylcyclopropenone (DPC). CDR3 sequence (DNA): TGCAGTGCTAGAGACTTTAACACCGGGGAGCTGTTTTTT. Protein: CSARDFNTGELFF.